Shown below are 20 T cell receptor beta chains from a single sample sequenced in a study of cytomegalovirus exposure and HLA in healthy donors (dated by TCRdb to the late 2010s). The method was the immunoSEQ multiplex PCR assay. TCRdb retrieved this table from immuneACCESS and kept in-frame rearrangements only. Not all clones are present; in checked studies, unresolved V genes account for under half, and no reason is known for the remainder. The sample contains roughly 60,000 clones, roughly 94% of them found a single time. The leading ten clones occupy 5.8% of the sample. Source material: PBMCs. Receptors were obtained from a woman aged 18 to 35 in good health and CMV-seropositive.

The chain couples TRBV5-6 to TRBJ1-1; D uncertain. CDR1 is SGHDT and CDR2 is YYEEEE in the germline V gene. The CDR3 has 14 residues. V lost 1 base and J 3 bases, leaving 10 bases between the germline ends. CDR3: CASSLIGTDTEAFF. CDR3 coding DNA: TGTGCCAGCAGCTTGATTGGCACAGACACTGAAGCTTTCTTT.

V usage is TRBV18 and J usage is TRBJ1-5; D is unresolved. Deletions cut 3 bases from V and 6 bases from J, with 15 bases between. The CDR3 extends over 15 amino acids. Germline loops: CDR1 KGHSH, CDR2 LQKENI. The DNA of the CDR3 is TGTGCCAGCTCACCTGACTTTTTAGTGGGTCAGCCCCAGCATTTT. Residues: CASSPDFLVGQPQHF.

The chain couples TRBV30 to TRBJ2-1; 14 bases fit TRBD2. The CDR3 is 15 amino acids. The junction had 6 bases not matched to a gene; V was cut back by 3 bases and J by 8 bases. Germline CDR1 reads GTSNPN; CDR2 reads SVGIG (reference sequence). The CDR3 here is CAWRAGTSGRHEQFF. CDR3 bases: TGTGCCTGGAGAGCCGGGACTAGCGGGAGACATGAGCAGTTCTTC.

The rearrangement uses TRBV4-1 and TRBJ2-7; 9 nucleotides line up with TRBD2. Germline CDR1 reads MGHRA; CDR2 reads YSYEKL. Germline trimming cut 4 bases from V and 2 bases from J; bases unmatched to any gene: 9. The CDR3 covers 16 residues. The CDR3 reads CASSPGVQRGAYEQYF. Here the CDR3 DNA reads TGCGCCAGCAGCCCGGGGGTACAGCGGGGGGCCTACGAGCAGTACTTC.

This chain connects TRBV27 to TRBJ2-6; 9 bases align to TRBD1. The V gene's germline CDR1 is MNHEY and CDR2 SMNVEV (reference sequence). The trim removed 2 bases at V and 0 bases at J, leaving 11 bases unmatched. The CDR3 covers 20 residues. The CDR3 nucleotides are TGTGCCAGCAGTTTAAGACTCCACAGGGGGCGTAACTCTGGGGCCAACGTCCTGACTTTC. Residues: CASSLRLHRGRNSGANVLTF.

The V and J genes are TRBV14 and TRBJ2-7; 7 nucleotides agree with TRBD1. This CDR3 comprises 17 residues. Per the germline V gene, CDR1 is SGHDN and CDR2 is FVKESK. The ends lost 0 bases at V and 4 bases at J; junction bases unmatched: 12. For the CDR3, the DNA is TGTGCCAGCAGCCAAGATATCGGGACAGTCCTTTCATACGAGCAGTACTTC. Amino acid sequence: CASSQDIGTVLSYEQYF.

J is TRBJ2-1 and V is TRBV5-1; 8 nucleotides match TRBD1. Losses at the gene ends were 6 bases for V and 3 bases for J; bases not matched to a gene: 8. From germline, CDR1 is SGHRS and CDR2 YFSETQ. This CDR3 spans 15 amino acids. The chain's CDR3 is CASTLGQGSYNEQFF. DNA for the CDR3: TGCGCCAGCACCCTCGGACAGGGAAGCTACAATGAGCAGTTCTTC.

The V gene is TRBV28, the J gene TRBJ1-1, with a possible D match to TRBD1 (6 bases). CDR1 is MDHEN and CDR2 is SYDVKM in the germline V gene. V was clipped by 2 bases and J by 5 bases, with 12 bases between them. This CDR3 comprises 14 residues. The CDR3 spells CASSLARGRTEAFF. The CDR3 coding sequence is TGTGCCAGCAGTTTAGCCAGGGGAAGAACTGAAGCTTTCTTT.

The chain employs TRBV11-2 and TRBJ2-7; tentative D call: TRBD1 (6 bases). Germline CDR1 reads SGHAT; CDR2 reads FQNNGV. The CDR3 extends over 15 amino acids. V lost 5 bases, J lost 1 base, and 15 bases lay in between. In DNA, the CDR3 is TGTGCCAGCAGCGCATCCAGGGGCTTGTCCTACGAGCAGTACTTC. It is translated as CASSASRGLSYEQYF. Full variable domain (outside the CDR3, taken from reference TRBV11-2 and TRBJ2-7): EAGVAQSPRYKIIEKRQSVAFWCNPISGHATLYWYQQILGQGPKLLIQFQNNGVVDDSQLPKDRFSAERLKGVDSTLKIQPAKLEDSAVYLCASSASRGLSYEQYFGPGTRLTVT.

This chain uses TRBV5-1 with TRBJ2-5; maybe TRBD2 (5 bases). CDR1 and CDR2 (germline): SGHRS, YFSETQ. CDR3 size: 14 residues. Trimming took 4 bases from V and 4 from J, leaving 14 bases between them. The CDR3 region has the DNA TGCGCCAGCAGCCCAAGCGGCCGTGGAGAGACCCAGTACTTC. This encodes CASSPSGRGETQYF.

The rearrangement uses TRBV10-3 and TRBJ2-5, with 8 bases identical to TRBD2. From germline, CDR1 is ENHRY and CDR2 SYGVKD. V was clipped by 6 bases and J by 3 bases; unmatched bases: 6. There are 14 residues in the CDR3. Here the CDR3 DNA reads TGTGCCATCAGCCGGGACGGGGGGGAAGAGACCCAGTACTTC. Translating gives CAISRDGGEETQYF.

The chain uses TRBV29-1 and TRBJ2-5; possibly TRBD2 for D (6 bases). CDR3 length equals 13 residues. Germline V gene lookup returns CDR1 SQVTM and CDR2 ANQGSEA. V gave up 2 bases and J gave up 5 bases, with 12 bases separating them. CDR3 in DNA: TGCAGCGTTGAAATGGGCGGAGGGGAGACCCAGTACTTC. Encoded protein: CSVEMGGGETQYF.

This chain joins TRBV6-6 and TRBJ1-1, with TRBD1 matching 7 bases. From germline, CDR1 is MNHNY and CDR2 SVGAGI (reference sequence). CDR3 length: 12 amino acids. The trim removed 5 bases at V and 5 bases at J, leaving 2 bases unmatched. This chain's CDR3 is CASSNRGTEAFF. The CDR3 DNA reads TGTGCCAGCAGTAACAGGGGAACTGAAGCTTTCTTT.

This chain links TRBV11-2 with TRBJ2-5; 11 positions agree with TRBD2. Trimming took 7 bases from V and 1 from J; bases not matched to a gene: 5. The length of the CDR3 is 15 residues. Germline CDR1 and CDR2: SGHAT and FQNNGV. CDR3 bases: TGTGCCAGCAACCTAGCGGGAGGAATCCAAGAGACCCAGTACTTC. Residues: CASNLAGGIQETQYF.

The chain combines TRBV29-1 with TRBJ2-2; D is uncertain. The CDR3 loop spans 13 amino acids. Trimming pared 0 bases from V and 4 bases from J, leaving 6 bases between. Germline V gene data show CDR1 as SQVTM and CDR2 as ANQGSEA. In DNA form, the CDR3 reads TGCAGCGTTGAAGATCTGAGCACCGGGGAGCTGTTTTTT. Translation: CSVEDLSTGELFF.

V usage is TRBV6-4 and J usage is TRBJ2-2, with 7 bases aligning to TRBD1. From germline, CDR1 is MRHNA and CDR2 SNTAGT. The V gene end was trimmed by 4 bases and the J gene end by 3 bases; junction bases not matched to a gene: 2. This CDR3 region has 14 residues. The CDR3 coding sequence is TGTGCCAGCAGTGCAGGGGGACACACCGGGGAGCTGTTTTTT. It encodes CASSAGGHTGELFF.

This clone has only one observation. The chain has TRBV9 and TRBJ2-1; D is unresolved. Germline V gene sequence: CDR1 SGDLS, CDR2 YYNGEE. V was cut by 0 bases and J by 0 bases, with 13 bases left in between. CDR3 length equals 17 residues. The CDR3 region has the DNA TGTGCCAGCAGCGTAGCGAGGCAGTTAAGCTCCTACAATGAGCAGTTCTTC. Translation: CASSVARQLSSYNEQFF.

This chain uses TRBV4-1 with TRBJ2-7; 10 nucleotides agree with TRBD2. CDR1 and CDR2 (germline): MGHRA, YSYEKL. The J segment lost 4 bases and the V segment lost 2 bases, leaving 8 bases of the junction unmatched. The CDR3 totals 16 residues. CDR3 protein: CASSQLAGLAVYEQYF. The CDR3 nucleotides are TGCGCCAGCAGCCAATTGGCAGGACTAGCGGTTTACGAGCAGTACTTC.

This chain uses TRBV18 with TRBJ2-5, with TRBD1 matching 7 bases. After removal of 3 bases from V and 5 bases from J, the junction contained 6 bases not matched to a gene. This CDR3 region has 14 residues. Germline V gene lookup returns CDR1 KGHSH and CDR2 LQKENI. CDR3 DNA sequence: TGTGCCAGCTCACCCAACAGGGGCGGGGAGACCCAGTACTTC. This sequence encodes CASSPNRGGETQYF.

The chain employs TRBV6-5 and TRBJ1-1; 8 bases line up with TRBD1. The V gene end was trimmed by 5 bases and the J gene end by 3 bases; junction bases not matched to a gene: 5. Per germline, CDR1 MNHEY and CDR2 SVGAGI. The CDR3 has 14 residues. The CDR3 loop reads CASSNRGGDTEAFF. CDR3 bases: TGTGCCAGCAGTAACAGGGGGGGGGACACTGAAGCTTTCTTT.